The TCR beta chain under discussion was sequenced for a study of blood T cell repertoires in COVID-19. Turning to the study itself: The origin of the acute and convalescent COVID-19 samples was the United States, Italy and Spain. Nucleic acid was either cDNA or gDNA, and it came from T cells, B-cell-depleted T cells, or PBMCs.

Germline assignment: CDR1 LNHDA and CDR2 SQIVND (reference sequence). Trimming removed 5 bases from V and 8 bases from J; junction bases left unmatched: 13. The CDR3 extends over 16 amino acids. Data came from immunoSEQ multiplex PCR; TCRdb stores just in-frame clones and leaves some out. This sample has 300,000 to 400,000 clones, with 87% found just once. The V call is TRBV19, the J call TRBJ1-3; 9 bases fit TRBD1. This clonotype originated in a woman aged 50 to 65 who had recovered from COVID-19. Sequenced: peripheral blood. This chain's CDR3 is CASSSSGTGSRYTIYF. CDR3 sequence (DNA): TGTGCCAGTAGTTCGAGCGGGACAGGGTCACGCTACACCATATATTTT. Full variable domain (remainder filled in from reference TRBV19 and TRBJ1-3): DGGITQSPKYLFRKEGQNVTLSCEQNLNHDAMYWYRQDPGQGLRLIYYSQIVNDFQKGDIAEGYSVSREKKESFPLTVTSAQKNPTAFYLCASSSSGTGSRYTIYFGEGSWLTVV.